A single sample gave rise to the 21 T cell receptor beta chains below, sequenced in a study of shared clonotypes between healthy human individuals (dated by TCRdb to about 2020). Receptor amplification or capture employed the immunoSEQ multiplex PCR assay. As stored in TCRdb, this immuneACCESS dataset retains in-frame rearrangements with V and J assigned. A fraction of the clones does not appear; measured against another copy, unresolved V genes explain less than half of the discrepancy, and the remainder lacks a known reason. The sample records about 520,000 clones, approximately 95% of which are singletons. The top ten clonotypes cover approximately 0.06% of the sample. The sequenced sample consisted of naive CD4+ T cells sorted from blood. The cell subset or site label corresponds to: CD45RA+ positively selected. These receptors were obtained from a woman aged 25 to 39 in good health.

About this clone: Other DNA sequences from this sample encode an identical CDR3 as well. The chain joins TRBV9 to TRBJ2-5; D is uncertain. There are 13 residues in the CDR3. V was trimmed by 0 bases and J by 5 bases, leaving 8 bases between them. CDR1 is SGDLS, CDR2 YYNGEE, per germline. CDR3 in DNA: TGTGCCAGCAGCGTAGCCGGGTGGGAGACCCAGTACTTC. It translates to CASSVAGWETQYF.

This chain's CDR3 is CASSQAGTSGHNEQFF. The CDR3 nucleotides are TGTGCCAGCAGCCAGGCAGGGACTAGCGGCCACAATGAGCAGTTCTTC. V usage is TRBV4-2 and J usage is TRBJ2-1; TRBD2 aligns across 11 bases. This CDR3 has 16 residues. J lost 5 bases, V lost 3 bases, and 6 bases had no gene match. Germline V CDR1 and CDR2: LGHNA, YNFKEQ.

This clone was seen just once. The CDR3 is CASSLDVLAGPYEQYF. CDR3 in DNA: TGCGCCAGCAGCTTGGACGTTCTAGCGGGACCCTACGAGCAGTACTTC. V usage is TRBV5-1 and J usage is TRBJ2-7, with 9 positions matching TRBD2. Germline V gene lookup returns CDR1 SGHRS and CDR2 YFSETQ. Losses at the gene ends were 0 bases for V and 2 bases for J; bases not matched to a gene: 6. This CDR3 spans 16 amino acids.

This chain joins TRBV15 and TRBJ2-2; D possibly corresponds to TRBD2 (5 bases). V shed 1 base and J shed 3 bases, with 9 bases lying between them. CDR3 length: 15 amino acids. CDR1 is LNHNV and CDR2 is YYDKDF in the germline V gene (reference sequence). This CDR3 reads CATSRGGSDTGELFF. As DNA, the CDR3 is TGTGCCACCAGCAGAGGCGGGTCGGACACCGGGGAGCTGTTTTTT.

This chain uses TRBV11-2 with TRBJ2-1, with TRBD2 matching over 7 bases. J lost 4 bases, V lost 4 bases, and 7 bases had no gene match. The germline CDR1 and CDR2 sequences are SGHAT and FQNNGV. The CDR3 runs 15 residues. The chain's CDR3 is CASSSRTRAYNEQFF. CDR3 bases: TGTGCCAGCAGCTCGCGGACTAGGGCGTACAATGAGCAGTTCTTC.

The gene calls are TRBV6-1 and TRBJ2-3, with D perhaps TRBD1 (5 bases). V lost 7 bases to trimming and J lost 5 bases, with 16 bases between them. The germline gives CDR1 MNHNS, CDR2 SASEGT. The CDR3 is made up of 14 amino acids. The CDR3 sequence: CASKDRMSRDTQYF. CDR3 DNA sequence: TGTGCCAGCAAAGACAGAATGTCTCGAGATACGCAGTATTTT.

The chain recombines TRBV19 with TRBJ2-7, with TRBD2 identical over 12 bases. V trimming: 4 bases; J trimming: 3 bases; junction bases outside the gene matches: 10. The germline gives CDR1 LNHDA, CDR2 SQIVND (reference sequence). This CDR3 spans 17 amino acids. CDR3 sequence (DNA): TGTGCCAGTAGTACGCCCGGAGGACTAGCGGGAAACTACGAGCAGTACTTC. Translation gives CASSTPGGLAGNYEQYF. The variable domain in full, with the rest retrieved from reference TRBV19 and TRBJ2-7, is DGGITQSPKYLFRKEGQNVTLSCEQNLNHDAMYWYRQDPGQGLRLIYYSQIVNDFQKGDIAEGYSVSREKKESFPLTVTSAQKNPTAFYLCASSTPGGLAGNYEQYFGPGTRLTVT.

This chain links TRBV2 with TRBJ2-1, with 13 bases aligning to TRBD2. This CDR3 is 14 amino acids long. CDR1 and CDR2 from the germline V gene are SNHLY and FYNNEI. With V trimmed by 2 bases and J by 15 bases, 7 bases remained unmatched. The CDR3: CASSELGTSGNMFF. The CDR3 nucleotides read TGTGCCAGCAGTGAATTGGGGACTAGCGGGAATATGTTCTTC.

The chain employs TRBV6-1 and TRBJ2-7, with D possibly being TRBD1 (5 bases). Germline lookup yields CDR1 MNHNS and CDR2 SASEGT. V was pared by 0 bases and J by 2 bases, with 14 bases between. The CDR3 totals 16 residues. This CDR3 is CASSEALGRRTYEQYF. CDR3 DNA sequence: TGTGCCAGCAGTGAAGCGCTGGGGCGGAGAACCTACGAGCAGTACTTC.

The CDR3 coding sequence is TGTGCCAGTAGTGTATGGACTAGCGGGACATACGAGCAGTACTTC. Encoded protein: CASSVWTSGTYEQYF. V and J are TRBV19 and TRBJ2-7, with 12 bases fitting TRBD2. J gave up 4 bases and V 5 bases, and 6 bases lay outside the gene matches. The CDR3 spans 15 residues. Germline CDR1 LNHDA, CDR2 SQIVND (reference sequence).

The chain uses TRBV5-4 and TRBJ2-7; 10 nucleotides agree with TRBD2. The trim removed 4 bases at V and 5 bases at J, leaving 6 bases unmatched. CDR3 length: 14 amino acids. From germline, CDR1 is SGHNT and CDR2 YYREEE (reference sequence). As DNA, the CDR3 is TGTGCCAGCAGCGTGAGCGGGAGGGCCCACGAGCAGTACTTC. It codes for CASSVSGRAHEQYF.

The V and J genes are TRBV20-1 and TRBJ2-5; D not resolved. The CDR3 contains 11 residues. V lost 3 bases and J 3 bases, leaving 5 bases between the germline ends. Germline CDR1 DFQATT, CDR2 SNEGSKA (reference sequence). Here the CDR3 DNA reads TGCAGTGCTAGGAAGGAAGAGACCCAGTACTTC. It is translated as CSARKEETQYF.

This rearrangement joins TRBV9 to TRBJ1-1; tentatively, D is TRBD1 (6 bases). The CDR3 is 15 residues long. CDR1 SGDLS and CDR2 YYNGEE come from the germline V gene. V gave up 3 bases and J gave up 5 bases, with 17 bases separating them. The CDR3 sequence: CASSGGGWGRTEAFF. The CDR3 region has the DNA TGTGCCAGCAGCGGCGGTGGCTGGGGGCGGACTGAAGCTTTCTTT.

V and J are TRBV11-2 and TRBJ2-4; TRBD2 matches 10 bases. The CDR3 runs to 15 residues. Germline V gene lookup returns CDR1 SGHAT and CDR2 FQNNGV. The V gene end was trimmed by 5 bases and the J gene end by 7 bases; junction bases not matched to a gene: 8. Here the CDR3 reads CASSQLASGSNIQYF. CDR3 in DNA: TGTGCCAGCAGCCAACTGGCTAGCGGGAGTAACATTCAGTACTTC.

The gene calls are TRBV11-2 and TRBJ1-1; D uncertain. Trimming left V 3 bases short and J 1 base short, with 9 bases between. This CDR3 spans 14 amino acids. The germline V gene encodes CDR1 SGHAT and CDR2 FQNNGV. CDR3 nucleotide sequence: TGTGCCAGCAGCTTCCAACGTTCGAACACTGAAGCTTTCTTT. It codes for CASSFQRSNTEAFF. The variable domain in full, with the rest retrieved from reference TRBV11-2 and TRBJ1-1, is EAGVAQSPRYKIIEKRQSVAFWCNPISGHATLYWYQQILGQGPKLLIQFQNNGVVDDSQLPKDRFSAERLKGVDSTLKIQPAKLEDSAVYLCASSFQRSNTEAFFGQGTRLTVV.

The V call is TRBV14, the J call TRBJ1-2; D unclear. CDR1 is SGHDN and CDR2 is FVKESK in the germline V gene. This CDR3 has 14 residues. Trimming left V 3 bases short and J 4 bases short, with 12 bases between. CDR3 residues: CASSHEPIFYGYTF. CDR3 bases: TGTGCCAGCAGCCACGAGCCCATTTTCTATGGCTACACCTTC.

This chain connects TRBV6-1 to TRBJ1-4; no definite D call. The CDR3 spans 18 residues. Trimming removed 3 bases from V and 2 bases from J, with 19 bases in between. Germline V lookup: CDR1 MNHNS, CDR2 SASEGT. The CDR3 DNA is TGTGCCAGCAGTGAGTTCGCTTTAACAAGGGCGACTAATGAAAAACTGTTTTTT. Its translation: CASSEFALTRATNEKLFF.

The chain recombines TRBV6-5 with TRBJ1-6, with D unclear. Germline V CDR1 and CDR2: MNHEY, SVGAGI. V lost 0 bases and J lost 8, with 11 bases in between. The CDR3 runs 15 residues. The CDR3 reads CASSYSREGYSPLHF. CDR3 DNA: TGTGCCAGCAGTTACTCTAGGGAAGGATATTCACCCCTCCACTTT.

V gene TRBV10-3 combines with J gene TRBJ2-2, with 9 bases fitting TRBD1. Germline V gene sequence: CDR1 ENHRY, CDR2 SYGVKD. V was clipped by 6 bases and J by 4 bases; unmatched bases: 6. CDR3 size: 15 residues. The CDR3 sequence: CAIRPGQGSTGELFF. As DNA, the CDR3 is TGTGCCATCAGACCGGGACAGGGATCCACCGGGGAGCTGTTTTTT.

The chain carries TRBV6-1 and TRBJ2-7; maybe TRBD2 (5 bases). The V end was cut by 1 base, the J end by 3 bases, with 10 bases between. The CDR3 runs 14 residues. Germline values: CDR1 MNHNS, CDR2 SASEGT. CDR3 sequence: CASSEVNSDYEQYF. The CDR3, as DNA: TGTGCCAGCAGTGAAGTCAATAGCGACTACGAGCAGTACTTC.

The chain has TRBV7-2 and TRBJ2-5; 8 nucleotides line up with TRBD2. Trimming cost V 5 bases and J 5 bases; bases outside gene matches: 7. In germline, CDR1 is SGHTA, CDR2 FQGNSA. The CDR3 has 14 amino acids. CDR3 protein: CASSMNGGGETQYF. The CDR3, as DNA: TGTGCCAGCAGCATGAACGGGGGGGGCGAGACCCAGTACTTC.